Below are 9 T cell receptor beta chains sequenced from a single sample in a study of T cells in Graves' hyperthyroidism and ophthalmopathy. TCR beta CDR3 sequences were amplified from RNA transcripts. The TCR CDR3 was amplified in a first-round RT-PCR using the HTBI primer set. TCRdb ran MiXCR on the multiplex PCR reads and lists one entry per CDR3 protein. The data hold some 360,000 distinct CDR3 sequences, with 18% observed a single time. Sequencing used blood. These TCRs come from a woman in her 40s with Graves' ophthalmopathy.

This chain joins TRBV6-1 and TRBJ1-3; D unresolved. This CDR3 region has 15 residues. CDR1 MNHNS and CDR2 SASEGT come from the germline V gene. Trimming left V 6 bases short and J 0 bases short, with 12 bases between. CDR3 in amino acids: CASRIQLSSGNTIYF. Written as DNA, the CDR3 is TGTGCCAGCAGGATCCAACTAAGCTCTGGAAACACCATATATTTT.

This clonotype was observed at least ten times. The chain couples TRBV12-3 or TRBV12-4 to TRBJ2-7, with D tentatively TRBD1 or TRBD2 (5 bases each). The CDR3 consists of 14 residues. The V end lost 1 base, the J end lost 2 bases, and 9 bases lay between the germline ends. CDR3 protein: CASSLGDGAYEQYF. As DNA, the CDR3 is TGTGCCAGCAGTTTAGGGGACGGAGCCTACGAGCAGTACTTC.

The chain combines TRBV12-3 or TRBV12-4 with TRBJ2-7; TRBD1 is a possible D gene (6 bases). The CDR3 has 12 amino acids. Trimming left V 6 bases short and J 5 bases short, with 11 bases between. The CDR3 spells CASSQGYHEQYF. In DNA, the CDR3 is TGTGCCAGCAGCCAGGGGTACCACGAGCAGTACTTC.

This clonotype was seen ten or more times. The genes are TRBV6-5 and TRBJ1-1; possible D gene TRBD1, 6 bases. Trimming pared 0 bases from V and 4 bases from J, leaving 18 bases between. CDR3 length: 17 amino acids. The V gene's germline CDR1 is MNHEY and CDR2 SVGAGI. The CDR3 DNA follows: TGTGCCAGCAGTTACTCGAGATGGGAGGGGGAAAGCACTGAAGCTTTCTTT. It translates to CASSYSRWEGESTEAFF.

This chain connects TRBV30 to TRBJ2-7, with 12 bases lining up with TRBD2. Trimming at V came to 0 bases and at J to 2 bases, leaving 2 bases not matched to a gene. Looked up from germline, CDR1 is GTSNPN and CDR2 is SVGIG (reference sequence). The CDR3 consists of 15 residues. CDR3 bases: TGTGCCTGGAGTGTAGCTAGCGGGGGGGCCTACGAGCAGTACTTC. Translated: CAWSVASGGAYEQYF. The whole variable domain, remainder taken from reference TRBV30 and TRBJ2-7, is SQTIHQWPATLVQPVGSPLSLECTVEGTSNPNLYWYRQAAGRGLQLLFYSVGIGQISSEVPQNLSASRPQDRQFILSSKKLLLSDSGFYLCAWSVASGGAYEQYFGPGTRLTVT.

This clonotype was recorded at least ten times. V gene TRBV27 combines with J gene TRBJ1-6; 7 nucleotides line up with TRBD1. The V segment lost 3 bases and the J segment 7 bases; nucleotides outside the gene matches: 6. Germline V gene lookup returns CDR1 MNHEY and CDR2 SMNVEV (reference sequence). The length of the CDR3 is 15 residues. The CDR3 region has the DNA TGTGCCAGCAGTTTCGAGGGGGCACGAAATTCACCCCTCCACTTT. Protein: CASSFEGARNSPLHF.

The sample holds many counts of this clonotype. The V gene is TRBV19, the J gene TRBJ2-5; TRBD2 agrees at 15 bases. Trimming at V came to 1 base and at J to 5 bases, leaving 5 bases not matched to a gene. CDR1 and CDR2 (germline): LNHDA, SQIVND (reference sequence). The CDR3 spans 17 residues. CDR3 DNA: TGTGCCAGTAGTATAGGGACTAGCGGGAGGGCCGACGAGACCCAGTACTTC. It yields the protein CASSIGTSGRADETQYF.

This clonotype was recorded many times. CDR3 DNA: TGTGCCAGCAGCCCTCCGGGGGACGATGGCTACACCTTC. It yields the protein CASSPPGDDGYTF. The chain has TRBV7-2 and TRBJ1-2, with a weak D call TRBD1 (5 bases). This CDR3 is 13 amino acids long. Trimming removed 5 bases from V and 6 bases from J, with 13 bases in between. From germline, CDR1 is SGHTA and CDR2 FQGNSA.

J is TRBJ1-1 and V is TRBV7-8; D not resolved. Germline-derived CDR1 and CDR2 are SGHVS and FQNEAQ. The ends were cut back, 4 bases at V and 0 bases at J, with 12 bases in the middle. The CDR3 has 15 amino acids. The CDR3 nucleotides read TGTGCCAGCAGCTCCAACGTAGATTTGAACACTGAAGCTTTCTTT. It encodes CASSSNVDLNTEAFF.